The 4 T cell receptor beta chains reported below all come from one sample, sequenced in a study of T cells in Graves' hyperthyroidism and ophthalmopathy. Amplification of TCR beta CDR3 regions was performed using RNA transcripts as template. HTBI primers were employed in a first-round RT-PCR of the TCR CDR3. TCRdb analysed the multiplex PCR reads with MiXCR anew, one entry per CDR3 protein. The sample carries 340,000 or so distinct CDR3 sequences, 15% to 20% recorded once. Sequencing used blood. The receptor set was obtained from a woman between 45 and 60 years old with Graves' hyperthyroidism.

The chain links TRBV30 to TRBJ2-7; D is undetermined. V lost 3 bases and J 2 bases, leaving 14 bases between the germline ends. Germline V gene data show CDR1 as GTSNPN and CDR2 as SVGIG (reference sequence). The length of the CDR3 is 14 residues. CDR3 DNA: TGTGCCTGGAGGGGCAGACAAGAGGCCTACGAGCAGTACGTC. Amino acid sequence: CAWRGRQEAYEQYV.

Notes on this clonotype: The junction departs from the called germline gene at one end, perhaps through a read error. This rearrangement joins TRBV18 to TRBJ2-3, with D perhaps TRBD1 (5 bases). Germline V gene lookup returns CDR1 KGHSH and CDR2 LQKENI. The CDR3 has 14 residues. The CDR3 region is CASSPGFSTGTQYF. CDR3 in DNA: TGTGCCAGCTCACCGGGATTTAGCACAGGTACGCAGTATTTT.

This clonotype was picked up a small number of times. The chain combines TRBV11-3 with TRBJ2-1; the match to TRBD2 covers 10 bases. The CDR3 runs 14 residues. V lost 5 bases and J lost 6; bases outside the gene matches: 4. Germline-derived CDR1 and CDR2 are SGHNT and YENEEA. The CDR3 coding sequence is TGTGCCAGCAGCCCAAGCGGGGGGGTCAATGAGCAGTTCTTC. Translating it yields CASSPSGGVNEQFF.

V gene TRBV28 combines with J gene TRBJ1-1; the D gene is possibly TRBD1 (5 bases). The CDR3 sequence is 15 residues long. Per the germline V gene, CDR1 is MDHEN and CDR2 is SYDVKM. V lost 6 bases to trimming and J lost 4 bases, with 18 bases between them. In DNA, the CDR3 is TGTGCCAGCAGGGACCTCAGGGTGCTGGGCACTGAAGCTTTCTTT. The encoded protein is CASRDLRVLGTEAFF.